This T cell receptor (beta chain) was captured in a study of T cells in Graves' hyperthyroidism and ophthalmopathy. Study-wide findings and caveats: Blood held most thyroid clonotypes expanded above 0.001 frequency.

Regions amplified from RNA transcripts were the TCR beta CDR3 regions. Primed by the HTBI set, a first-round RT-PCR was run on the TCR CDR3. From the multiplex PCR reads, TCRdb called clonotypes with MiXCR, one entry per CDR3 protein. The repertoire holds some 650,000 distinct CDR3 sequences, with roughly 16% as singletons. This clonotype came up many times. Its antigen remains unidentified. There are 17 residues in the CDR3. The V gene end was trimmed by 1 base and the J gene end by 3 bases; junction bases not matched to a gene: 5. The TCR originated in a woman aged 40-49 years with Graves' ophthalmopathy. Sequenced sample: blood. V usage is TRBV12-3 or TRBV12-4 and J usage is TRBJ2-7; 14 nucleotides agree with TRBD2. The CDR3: CASSLEPTSGRGYEQYF. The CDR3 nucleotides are TGTGCCAGCAGTTTAGAGCCGACTAGCGGGAGGGGCTACGAGCAGTACTTC.